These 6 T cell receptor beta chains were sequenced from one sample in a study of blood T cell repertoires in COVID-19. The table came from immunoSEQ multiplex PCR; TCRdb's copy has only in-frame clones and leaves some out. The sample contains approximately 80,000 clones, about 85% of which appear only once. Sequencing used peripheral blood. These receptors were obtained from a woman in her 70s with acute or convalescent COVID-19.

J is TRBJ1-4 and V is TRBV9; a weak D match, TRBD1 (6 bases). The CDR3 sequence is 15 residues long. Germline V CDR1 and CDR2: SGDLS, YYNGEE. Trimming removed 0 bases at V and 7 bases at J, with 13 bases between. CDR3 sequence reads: CASSVDPQGSEKLFF. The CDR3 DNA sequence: TGTGCCAGCAGCGTAGACCCCCAGGGGAGTGAAAAACTGTTTTTT.

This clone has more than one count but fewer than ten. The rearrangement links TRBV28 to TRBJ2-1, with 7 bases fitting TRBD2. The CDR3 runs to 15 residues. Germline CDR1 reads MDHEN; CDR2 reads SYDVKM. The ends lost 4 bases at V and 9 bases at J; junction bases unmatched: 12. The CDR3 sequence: CASSSPGPGGVEQFF. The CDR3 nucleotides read TGTGCCAGCAGTTCGCCGGGCCCGGGGGGTGTTGAGCAGTTCTTC.

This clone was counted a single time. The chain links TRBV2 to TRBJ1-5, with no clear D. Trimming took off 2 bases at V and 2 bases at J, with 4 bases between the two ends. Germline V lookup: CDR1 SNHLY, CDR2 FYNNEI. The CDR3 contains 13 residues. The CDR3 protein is CASSEFGNQPQHF. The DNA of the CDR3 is TGTGCCAGCAGTGAATTCGGCAATCAGCCCCAGCATTTT.

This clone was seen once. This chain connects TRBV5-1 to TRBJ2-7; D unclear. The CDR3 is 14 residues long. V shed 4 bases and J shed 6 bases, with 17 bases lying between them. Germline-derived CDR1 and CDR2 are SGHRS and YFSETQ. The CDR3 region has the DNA TGCGCCAGCAGCCACACCGAGGTGTTAGGCGAGCAGTACTTC. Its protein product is CASSHTEVLGEQYF.

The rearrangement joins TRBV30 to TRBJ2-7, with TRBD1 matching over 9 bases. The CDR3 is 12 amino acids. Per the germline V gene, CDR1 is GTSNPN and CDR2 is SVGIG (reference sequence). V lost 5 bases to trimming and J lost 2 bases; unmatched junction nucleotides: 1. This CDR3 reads CAWGQGTYEQYF. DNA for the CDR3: TGTGCCTGGGGACAGGGGACCTACGAGCAGTACTTC. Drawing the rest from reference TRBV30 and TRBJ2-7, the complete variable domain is SQTIHQWPATLVQPVGSPLSLECTVEGTSNPNLYWYRQAAGRGLQLLFYSVGIGQISSEVPQNLSASRPQDRQFILSSKKLLLSDSGFYLCAWGQGTYEQYFGPGTRLTVT.

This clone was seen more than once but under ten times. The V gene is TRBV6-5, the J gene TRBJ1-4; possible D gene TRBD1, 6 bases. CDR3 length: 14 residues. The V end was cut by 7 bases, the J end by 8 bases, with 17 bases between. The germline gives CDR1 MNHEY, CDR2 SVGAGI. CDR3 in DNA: TGTGCCAGCAAAAACGGGGGGGCTCGGGAAAAACTGTTTTTT. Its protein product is CASKNGGAREKLFF.